The T cell receptor (beta chain) under discussion was sequenced for a study of OX40 agonist ivuxolimab in advanced cancers. This clone was seen just once. Its antigen is not known. Study-wide results and caveats: With doses of 0.1 to 3.0 mg/kg, CD4+ and CD8+ blood T cells had undergone clonal expansion by week 6.

The repertoire was sequenced with immunoSEQ multiplex PCR; TCRdb's copy has only in-frame clones and lacks some. The data hold some 45,000 clones, with about 90% observed a single time. This clonotype was obtained from an adult with an advanced solid tumor such as melanoma, head and neck, liver or kidney cancer. Sequencing was performed on CD4+ or CD8+ T cells sorted from blood, taken in a trial of the OX40 agonist ivuxolimab.

The CDR3 spells CASSLAFSGGAETQYF. The CDR3 DNA sequence: TGTGCCAGCAGCTTAGCGTTTAGCGGGGGGGCTGAGACCCAGTACTTC. V is TRBV7-2 and J is TRBJ2-5; 11 bases are a match to TRBD2. This CDR3 is built from 16 residues. The germline gives CDR1 SGHTA, CDR2 FQGNSA. The V and J ends lost 0 bases and 5 bases, in that order; junction bases with no gene match: 5.